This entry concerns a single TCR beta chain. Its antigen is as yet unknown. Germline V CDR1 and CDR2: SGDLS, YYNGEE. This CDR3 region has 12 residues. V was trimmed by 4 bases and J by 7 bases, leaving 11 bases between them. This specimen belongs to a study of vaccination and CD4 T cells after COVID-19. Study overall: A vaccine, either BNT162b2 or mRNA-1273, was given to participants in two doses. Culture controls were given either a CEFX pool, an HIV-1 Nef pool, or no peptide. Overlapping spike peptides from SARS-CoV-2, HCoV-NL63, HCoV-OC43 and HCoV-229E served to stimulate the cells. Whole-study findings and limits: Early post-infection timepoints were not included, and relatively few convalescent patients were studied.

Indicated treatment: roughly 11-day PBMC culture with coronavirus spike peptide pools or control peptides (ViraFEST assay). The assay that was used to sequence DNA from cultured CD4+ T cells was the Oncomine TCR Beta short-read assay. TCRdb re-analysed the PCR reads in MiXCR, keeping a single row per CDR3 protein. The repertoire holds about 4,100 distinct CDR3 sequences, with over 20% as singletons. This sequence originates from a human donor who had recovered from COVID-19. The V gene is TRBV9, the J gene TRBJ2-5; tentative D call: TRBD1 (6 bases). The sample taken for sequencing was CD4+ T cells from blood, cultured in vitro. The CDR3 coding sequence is TGTGCCAGCAGCAGAGGGGGAGCGACCCAGTACTTC. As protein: CASSRGGATQYF.